This T cell receptor (beta chain) was captured by sequencing in a study of shared clonotypes between healthy human individuals. Profiled with immunoSEQ multiplex PCR; TCRdb holds only in-frame clones, not every one. The repertoire consists of 2 million to 3 million clones, with approximately 94% occurring once and the leading ten covering under 0.15%. The sequenced sample consisted of naive CD4+ T cells sorted from blood. The subset is: CD45RA+ positively selected. This clonotype was sampled from a man aged 18 to 35 in good health.

CDR3 protein: CASSQEGSGNEKLFF. The CDR3 DNA reads TGCGCCAGCAGCCAAGAAGGAAGTGGGAATGAAAAACTGTTTTTT. This sequence joins TRBV4-1 and TRBJ1-4; D is uncertain. In germline, CDR1 is MGHRA, CDR2 YSYEKL. V lost 0 bases, J lost 5 bases, and 10 bases lay in between. The CDR3 consists of 15 residues.